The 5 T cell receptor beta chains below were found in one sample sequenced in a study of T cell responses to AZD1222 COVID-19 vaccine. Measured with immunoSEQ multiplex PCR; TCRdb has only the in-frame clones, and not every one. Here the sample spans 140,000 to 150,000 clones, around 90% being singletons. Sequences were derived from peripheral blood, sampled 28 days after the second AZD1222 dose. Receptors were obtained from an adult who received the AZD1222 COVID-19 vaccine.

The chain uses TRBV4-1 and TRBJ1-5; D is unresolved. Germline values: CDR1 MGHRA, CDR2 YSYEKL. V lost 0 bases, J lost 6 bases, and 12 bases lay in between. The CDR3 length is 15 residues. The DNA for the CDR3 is TGCGCCAGCAGCCAAGAGGACTTTAAGACTCAGCCCCAGCATTTT. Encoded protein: CASSQEDFKTQPQHF.

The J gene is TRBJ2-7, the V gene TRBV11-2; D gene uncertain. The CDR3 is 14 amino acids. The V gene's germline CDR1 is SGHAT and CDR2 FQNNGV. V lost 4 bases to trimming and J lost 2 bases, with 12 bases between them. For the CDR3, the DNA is TGTGCCAGCAGCTCGGGCAGGCCTACCTACGAGCAGTACTTC. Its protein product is CASSSGRPTYEQYF. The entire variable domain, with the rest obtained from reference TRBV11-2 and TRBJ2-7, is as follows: EAGVAQSPRYKIIEKRQSVAFWCNPISGHATLYWYQQILGQGPKLLIQFQNNGVVDDSQLPKDRFSAERLKGVDSTLKIQPAKLEDSAVYLCASSSGRPTYEQYFGPGTRLTVT.

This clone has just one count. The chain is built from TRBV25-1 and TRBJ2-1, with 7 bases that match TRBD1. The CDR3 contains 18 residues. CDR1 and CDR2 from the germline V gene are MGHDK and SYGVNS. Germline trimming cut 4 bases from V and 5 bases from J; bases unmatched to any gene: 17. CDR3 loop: CASSGFLHDRDRDNEQFF. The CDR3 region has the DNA TGTGCCAGCAGTGGATTCCTTCACGACAGGGATAGGGACAATGAGCAGTTCTTC.

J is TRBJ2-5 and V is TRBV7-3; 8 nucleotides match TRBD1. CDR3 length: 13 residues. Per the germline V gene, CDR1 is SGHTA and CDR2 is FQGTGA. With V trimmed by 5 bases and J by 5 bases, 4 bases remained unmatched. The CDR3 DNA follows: TGTGCCAGCAGCCCAGGGGGCTTTGAGACCCAGTACTTC. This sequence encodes CASSPGGFETQYF.

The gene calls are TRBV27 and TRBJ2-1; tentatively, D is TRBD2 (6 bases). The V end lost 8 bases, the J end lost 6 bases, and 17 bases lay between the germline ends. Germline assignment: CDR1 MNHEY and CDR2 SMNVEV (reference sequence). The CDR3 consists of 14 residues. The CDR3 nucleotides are TGTGCCAGCTGGGGGTCTCAGGGAGGCAATGAGCAGTTCTTC. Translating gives CASWGSQGGNEQFF.